This entry describes one T cell receptor (beta chain). No antigen is known for it. The conserved final phenylalanine or tryptophan is absent from the CDR3, which likely points to a read error. MiXCR was run by TCRdb on the 5' RACE reads, yielding one entry per CDR3 protein. This repertoire shows 350,000 to 550,000 distinct CDR3 sequences, 15% to 20% found once; its top ten account for about 22%. This record comes from a study of T-cell memory formation after mild COVID-19. There are 14 residues in the CDR3. The V and J ends lost 0 bases and 9 bases, in that order; junction bases with no gene match: 4. Germline CDR1 and CDR2: KGHSH and LQKENI. The study, taken as a whole, reports: Clones shrinking between day 15 and 85 showed a balanced CD4/CD8 split, and those that grew later tilted toward CD4+.

The gene calls are TRBV18 and TRBJ2-4, with TRBD1 matching over 8 bases. The sequence was collected from a man aged 18 to 29 who had mild COVID-19 (a few samples of this study predate the infection). Cell type and time point are not known. Sample: PBMCs or a T cell subset sorted from them (not recorded which). For the CDR3, the DNA is TGTGCCAGCTCACCACCGGACAGGGCCGGCATTCAGTACGTC. It translates to CASSPPDRAGIQYV.